Here is one T cell receptor beta chain with its context. Its specificity is not known. Its ends do not fully match the called genes, so a read error is possible. The authors amplified TCR beta CDR3 by multiplex PCR with 32 V and 13 J primers. TCRdb ran MiXCR on the multiplex PCR reads and lists one entry per CDR3 protein. The repertoire holds 20,000 to 25,000 distinct CDR3 sequences, roughly 30% seen once, with approximately 3.7% in the top ten. Bulk tumor genomic DNA served as template, at roughly 630 ng per sample. Doctors removed several biopsies from each primary tumor during surgery, keeping them far apart. Patients went through curative surgery, and their non-small cell lung cancer was untreated and newly diagnosed. Donors comprised newly diagnosed non-small cell lung cancer patients undergoing surgery with curative intent. The data were taken from a study of immune heterogeneity within non-small cell lung tumors. Across the whole study: Squamous cell carcinomas accounted for 4 of the tumors, non-squamous carcinomas for 10, and 1 was not otherwise specified. Study findings and constraints: Tumor sites within a patient were found to share identical dominant CDR3 beta clonotypes, and site-unique high-frequency clones were also present. Some T-cell receptor beta clonotypes occurred at high frequency. These high-frequency clonotypes were largely distinct between individual patients.

The CDR3 covers 14 residues. CDR1 is DFQATT and CDR2 is SNEGSKA in the germline V gene (reference sequence). The sample comprised lung tumor tissue. The source is a man in his forties with non-small cell lung cancer. The V gene is TRBV20-1, the J gene TRBJ2-5; 7 nucleotides agree with TRBD1. CDR3 coding DNA: TGCAGTGCTAGAGATGTACAGGGGCAAGAGTCCCAGTACTTC. Translating it yields CSARDVQGQESQYF.